These 17 T cell receptor beta chains originate from one sample sequenced in a study of blood T cell repertoires in COVID-19. Some clones are missing from TCRdb's copy, which holds only in-frame ones; the method was immunoSEQ multiplex PCR. The sample has about 670,000 clones; 85% to 90% are singletons. The material sequenced was peripheral blood. The receptors shown here come from a woman aged 18-29 years with acute or convalescent COVID-19.

This clone has only a few counts. The V and J genes are TRBV28 and TRBJ1-4; tentative D call: TRBD1 (6 bases). CDR3 length equals 15 residues. CDR1 MDHEN and CDR2 SYDVKM come from the germline V gene. V lost 4 bases and J lost 5, with 14 bases in between. This CDR3 is CASSYDGQPNEKLFF. The CDR3 coding sequence is TGTGCCAGCAGTTATGACGGACAGCCAAATGAAAAACTGTTTTTT.

This clone was counted only a few times. This chain links TRBV27 with TRBJ1-1; 7 nucleotides agree with TRBD1. The CDR3 loop spans 13 amino acids. V lost 0 bases to trimming and J lost 10 bases; unmatched junction nucleotides: 5. Germline values: CDR1 MNHEY, CDR2 SMNVEV (reference sequence). CDR3 sequence (DNA): TGTGCCAGCAGTTTATCGGAGGGGGCTAGAGCTTTCTTT. This translates into CASSLSEGARAFF.

The V call is TRBV7-9, the J call TRBJ2-7; possible D gene TRBD2, 5 bases. From germline, CDR1 is SEHNR and CDR2 FQNEAQ (reference sequence). The CDR3 has 13 residues. The V end was cut by 10 bases, the J end by 2 bases, with 15 bases between. The CDR3 region has the DNA TGTGCCACCATGGCGGGTACGACCTACGAGCAGTACTTC. Translated, it gives CATMAGTTYEQYF.

The chain uses TRBV9 and TRBJ2-1; 11 nucleotides match TRBD1. CDR1 is SGDLS, CDR2 YYNGEE, per germline. Trimming removed 4 bases from V and 10 bases from J; junction bases left unmatched: 10. The CDR3 sequence is 15 residues long. The CDR3 reads CASSPEGQGGMEQFF. Here the CDR3 DNA reads TGTGCCAGCAGCCCCGAGGGACAGGGGGGAATGGAGCAGTTCTTC.

This chain uses TRBV7-2 with TRBJ2-2; tentatively, D is TRBD2 (6 bases). CDR3 length equals 16 residues. Germline V gene lookup returns CDR1 SGHTA and CDR2 FQGNSA. With 1 base removed from V and 9 bases from J, the gap between germline ends came to 18 bases. The CDR3 DNA follows: TGTGCCAGCAGCTTAGAGGGTCTGACTAGTCCGCGGGAGCTGTTTTTT. Amino acid sequence: CASSLEGLTSPRELFF.

The chain uses TRBV7-3 and TRBJ1-1; 10 bases match TRBD1. Germline V gene lookup returns CDR1 SGHTA and CDR2 FQGTGA. The CDR3 has 14 amino acids. J gave up 10 bases and V 5 bases, and 10 bases lay outside the gene matches. The DNA of the CDR3 is TGTGCCAGCAGCCCGGACTCGACAGGGGGCTCAGCTTTCTTT. This codes for CASSPDSTGGSAFF.

The chain carries TRBV14 and TRBJ1-1; 7 positions match TRBD1. The germline gives CDR1 SGHDN, CDR2 FVKESK. This CDR3 spans 15 amino acids. The trim removed 3 bases at V and 4 bases at J, leaving 8 bases unmatched. The CDR3: CASSHTQGLGTEAFF. CDR3 coding DNA: TGTGCCAGCAGCCATACACAGGGGCTAGGCACTGAAGCTTTCTTT.

The chain is built from TRBV7-8 and TRBJ2-1; no definite D call. V lost 6 bases and J 10 bases, leaving 16 bases between the germline ends. Germline assignment: CDR1 SGHVS and CDR2 FQNEAQ. There are 13 residues in the CDR3. This chain's CDR3 is CASSSPPRPEQFF. DNA of the CDR3: TGTGCCAGCAGTTCCCCCCCGCGGCCCGAGCAGTTCTTC.

The chain carries TRBV10-3 and TRBJ1-1; 9 nucleotides match TRBD1. The junction had 6 bases not matched to a gene; V was cut back by 6 bases and J by 4 bases. CDR3 size: 14 residues. Germline-derived CDR1 and CDR2 are ENHRY and SYGVKD. The CDR3 reads CAISRQGESTEAFF. The CDR3 bases are TGTGCCATCAGCAGACAGGGGGAGAGCACTGAAGCTTTCTTT.

The chain is built from TRBV19 and TRBJ1-1, with D maybe TRBD1 (5 bases). Trimming pared 4 bases from V and 5 bases from J, leaving 11 bases between. Germline CDR1 reads LNHDA; CDR2 reads SQIVND (reference sequence). CDR3 size: 13 residues. Here the CDR3 DNA reads TGTGCCAGTAGTAGGGCAGGGCGGACTGAAGCTTTCTTT. Its protein is CASSRAGRTEAFF.

The sample holds a few counts of this clone. The genes are TRBV20-1 and TRBJ1-2, with D possibly matching TRBD1 (6 bases). The V gene's germline CDR1 is DFQATT and CDR2 SNEGSKA (reference sequence). Trimming shortened V by 3 bases and J by 4 bases, and 12 bases separated the two germline ends. CDR3 length: 13 amino acids. The CDR3 DNA is TGCAGTGCTAGTTGGGACACCCGCTATGGCTACACCTTC. Its translation: CSASWDTRYGYTF.

The chain employs TRBV7-9 and TRBJ2-1; no clear D gene. V dropped 8 bases and J dropped 2 bases, with 16 bases sitting between them. Germline CDR1 reads SEHNR; CDR2 reads FQNEAQ (reference sequence). The CDR3 is 15 amino acids. In DNA, the CDR3 is TGTGCCAGCCGTCCGGCCCTGGGCCCCTACAATGAGCAGTTCTTC. Amino acid sequence: CASRPALGPYNEQFF.

This chain connects TRBV2 to TRBJ1-1; 10 nucleotides align to TRBD1. J was trimmed by 7 bases and V by 7 bases; bases with no gene match: 9. Germline V gene lookup returns CDR1 SNHLY and CDR2 FYNNEI. CDR3 length equals 14 residues. CDR3 residues: CASNGQGGKGEAFF. The DNA of the CDR3 is TGTGCCAGCAACGGACAGGGGGGCAAAGGTGAAGCTTTCTTT.

This chain joins TRBV5-1 and TRBJ1-6; D gene unclear. The V end was cut by 0 bases, the J end by 10 bases, with 11 bases between. This CDR3 is 14 amino acids long. Germline V gives CDR1 SGHRS, CDR2 YFSETQ. CDR3 in amino acids: CASSLDPGGSPLHF. DNA for the CDR3: TGCGCCAGCAGCTTGGACCCGGGCGGGTCACCCCTCCACTTT.

The rearrangement joins TRBV5-1 to TRBJ1-4; D not resolved. Trimming cost V 0 bases and J 0 bases, with 9 bases left between them. The CDR3 has 16 residues. CDR1 and CDR2 (germline): SGHRS, YFSETQ. The CDR3 sequence is CASSLVGSTTNEKLFF. In nucleotides, the CDR3 is TGCGCCAGCAGCTTGGTGGGCTCTACAACTAATGAAAAACTGTTTTTT.

The chain links TRBV6-5 to TRBJ1-1; 8 nucleotides align to TRBD1. CDR3 length: 14 amino acids. Germline CDR1 and CDR2: MNHEY and SVGAGI. V was clipped by 7 bases and J by 0 bases; unmatched bases: 4. The CDR3 spells CASNHRGLNTEAFF. The DNA for the CDR3 is TGTGCCAGCAACCACAGGGGGTTGAACACTGAAGCTTTCTTT.

The chain carries TRBV2 and TRBJ1-2; 7 bases align to TRBD1. This CDR3 contains 14 residues. Germline CDR1 is SNHLY and CDR2 is FYNNEI. V lost 5 bases to trimming and J lost 4 bases; unmatched junction nucleotides: 7. The CDR3, as DNA: TGTGCCAGCAGTCTTCAGGGACAGTTCTATGGCTACACCTTC. This encodes CASSLQGQFYGYTF.